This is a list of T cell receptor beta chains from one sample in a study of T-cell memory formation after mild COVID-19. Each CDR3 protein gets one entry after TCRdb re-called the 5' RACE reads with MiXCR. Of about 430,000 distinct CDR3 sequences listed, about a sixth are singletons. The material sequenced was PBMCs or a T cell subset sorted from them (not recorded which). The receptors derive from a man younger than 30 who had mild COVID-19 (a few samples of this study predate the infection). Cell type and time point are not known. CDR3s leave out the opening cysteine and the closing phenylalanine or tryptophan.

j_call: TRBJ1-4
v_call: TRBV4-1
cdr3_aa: ASTQVRTGRSEKLF

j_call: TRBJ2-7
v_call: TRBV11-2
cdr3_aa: ASSRLVVGQY

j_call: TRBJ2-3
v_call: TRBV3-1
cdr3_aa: ASSPYLRTSGDAFTDTQY

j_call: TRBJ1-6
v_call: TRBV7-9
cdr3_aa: ASSPSGIDNSPLH

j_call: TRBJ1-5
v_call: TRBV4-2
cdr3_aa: ASSQGRRGGPINQPQH

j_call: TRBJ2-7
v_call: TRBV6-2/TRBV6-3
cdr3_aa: ASSVDRVSSYEQY

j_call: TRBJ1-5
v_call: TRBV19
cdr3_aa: ATQRRLSDQPQH

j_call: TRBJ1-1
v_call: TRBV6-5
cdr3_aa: ASSSTGTGAF

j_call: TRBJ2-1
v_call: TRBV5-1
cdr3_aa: ASSLAIGTSVYNEQF

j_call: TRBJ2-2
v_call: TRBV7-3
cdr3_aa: ASSLEAAGVGTGELF

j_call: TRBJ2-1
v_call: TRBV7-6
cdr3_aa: ASSPSGTSYNEQF

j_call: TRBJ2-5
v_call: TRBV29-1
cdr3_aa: SVAWGAEETQY

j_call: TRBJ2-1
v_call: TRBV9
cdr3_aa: ASSGRTGSYNEQF

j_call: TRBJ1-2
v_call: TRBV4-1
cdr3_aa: ASSQEAAGTNYGYT

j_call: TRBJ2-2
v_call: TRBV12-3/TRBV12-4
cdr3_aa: ASSLVAGGGELF

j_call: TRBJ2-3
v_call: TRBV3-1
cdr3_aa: ASSHEGDSTDTQY

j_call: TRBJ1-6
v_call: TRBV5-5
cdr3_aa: ASSLHGSPLH

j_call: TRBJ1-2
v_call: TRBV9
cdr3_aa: ASSPASGDYGYT

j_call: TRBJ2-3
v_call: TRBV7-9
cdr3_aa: ASSLAVAEADTQY

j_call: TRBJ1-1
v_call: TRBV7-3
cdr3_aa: ASSSGQGANTEAF

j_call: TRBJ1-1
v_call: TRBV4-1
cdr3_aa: ASSINRVGRPGAF

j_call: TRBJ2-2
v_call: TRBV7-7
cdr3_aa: ASNPPASRPGELF

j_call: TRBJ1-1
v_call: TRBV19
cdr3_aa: ASSIGLPNTEAF

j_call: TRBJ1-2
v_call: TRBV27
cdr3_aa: ASSLTGGNGYT

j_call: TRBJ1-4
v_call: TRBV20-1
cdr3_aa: SARGRQKATNEKLF

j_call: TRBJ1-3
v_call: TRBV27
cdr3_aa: ASSLKGFAGNTIY

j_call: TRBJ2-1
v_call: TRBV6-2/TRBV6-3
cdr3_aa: ASRILGGASEQF

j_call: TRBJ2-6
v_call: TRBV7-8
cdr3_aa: AIKLGGVGANVLT

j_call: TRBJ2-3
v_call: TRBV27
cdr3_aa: ASSFLKTVTDTQY

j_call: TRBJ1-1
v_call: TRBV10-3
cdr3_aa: AISVLDRAITEAF

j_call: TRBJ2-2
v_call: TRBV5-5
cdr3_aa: ASSTESGGITGELF

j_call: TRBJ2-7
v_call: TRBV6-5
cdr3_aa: ASKDRKGQY

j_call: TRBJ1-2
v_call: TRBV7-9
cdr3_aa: ASIKEQGDYGYT

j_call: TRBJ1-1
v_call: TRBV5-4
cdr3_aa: ASSLAVVKGTEAF

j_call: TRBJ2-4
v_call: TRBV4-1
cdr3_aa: ASSPLPTGGAHIQY

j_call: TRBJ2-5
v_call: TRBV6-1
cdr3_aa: ASSRDNQEAQY

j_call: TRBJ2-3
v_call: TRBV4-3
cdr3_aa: ASSQVIGTTDTQY

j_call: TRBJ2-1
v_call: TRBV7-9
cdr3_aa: ASSSGPLDEQF

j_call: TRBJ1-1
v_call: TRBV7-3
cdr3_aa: ASSSDRGLEAF

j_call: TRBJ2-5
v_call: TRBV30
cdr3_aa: AWSVQGWETQY

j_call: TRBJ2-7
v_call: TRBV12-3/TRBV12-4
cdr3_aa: ASSLSPIEQY

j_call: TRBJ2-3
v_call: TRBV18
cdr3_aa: ASSPPGAGYRDTQY

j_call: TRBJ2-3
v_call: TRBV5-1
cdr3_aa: ASSPIYGGTDTQY

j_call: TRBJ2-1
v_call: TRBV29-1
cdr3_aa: SVDPGLYEQF

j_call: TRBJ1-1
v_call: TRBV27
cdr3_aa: ASSLARGMNTEAF

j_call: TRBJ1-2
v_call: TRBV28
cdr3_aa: ASTPGQASNYGYT

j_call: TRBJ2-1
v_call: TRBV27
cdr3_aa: ASSYLGQTNEQF